Below, one T cell receptor (beta chain) is given with its context. In the authors' methods: Estimation of nucleated cell counts relied on the amplification of reference gene primers. TCRdb's table, derived via immunoSEQ multiplex PCR, lists solely in-frame clones and lacks some. That table furnishes V, J and clone size, whereas the DNA furnished D and trimming. The table has 500,000 to 600,000 clones, roughly 91% seen once; the top ten hold 7.5% to 9.5%. This entry belongs to a study of blood T cell repertoires in COVID-19. The overall study: Acute and convalescent COVID-19 samples came from the United States, Italy and Spain.

Recruited during active infection, patients (from Seattle) were subsequently followed longitudinally. The V gene end was trimmed by 0 bases and the J gene end by 5 bases; junction bases not matched to a gene: 6. The germline gives CDR1 SGDLS, CDR2 YYNGEE. This CDR3 has 15 amino acids. The clonotype was recovered from a woman aged 45 to 65 with COVID-19, enrolled during active disease. The chain employs TRBV9 and TRBJ2-5, with 8 nucleotides matching TRBD2. Sequencing used peripheral blood. The CDR3 loop is CASSVVAGKGETQYF. The CDR3 DNA reads as TGTGCCAGCAGCGTAGTAGCGGGGAAAGGGGAGACCCAGTACTTC.